This TCR beta chain came from a study of blood T cell repertoires in COVID-19 (dated by TCRdb to the early 2020s). Concerning the study at large: Collaborator samples came from the United States, Italy and Spain and covered acute and convalescent phases of COVID-19. The prospective study material was composed of cDNA or gDNA derived from T cells, B-cell-depleted T cells, or PBMCs. Subjects who had been exposed to COVID-19, were actively infected with it, or had recovered from it provided the deeply sampled blood TCRbeta repertoires that made up the dataset. The repertoires were made available in a free public database intended to serve as a resource for research on the immune response to SARS-CoV-2. Samples came from the ongoing ImmuneRACE study (first 160 participants) plus 1,254 subjects from 6 global collaborators. Nearly every sample came with metadata listing a de-identified subject ID, COVID-19 status, age in years and sex. Where available, HLA class I and class II types were obtained from metadata supplied by the sample provider rather than from assay-based typing.

Overall study outcomes, separate from this receptor: The quantity of clinical and demographic metadata differed by source and by participant and was supplied without curation.

In the case of this clone: The target of this receptor is not known. No quality values exist for individual bases; no much larger clone is one base distant.

Each collaborating institution followed its own protocols to collect whole blood in K2EDTA tubes. For TCRbeta analysis, collaborators shipped samples as frozen whole blood, isolated PBMCs, or DNA extracted from either of those sample types. From a lookup of the germline V gene (reference sequence), CDR1 and CDR2 are LGHDT and YNNKEL. V is trimmed back by 4 bases and J by 3 bases, and the junction contains 4 bases that no gene match accounts for. Including the terminal cysteine and phenylalanine, the CDR3 comprises 14 residues. The entry retains the CDR3 DNA only, 42 bases that are in frame from base 1. TCRbeta CDR3 regions were amplified from genomic DNA using the immunoSEQ Assay, a bias-controlled multiplex PCR. The source study handled its data this way. The number of nucleated cells in each sample was estimated from the amplification of reference gene primers within the assay. To quantify the absolute abundance of each unique TCRbeta CDR3 rearrangement, sequence reads were collapsed and filtered. Productive Simpson clonality was computed per sample as the square root of Simpson's diversity index over productive rearrangements. Not all clones reach the TCRdb copy of this immuneACCESS table, which keeps in-frame sequences only. Checked studies attribute under half of the gap to unresolved V genes and leave the rest unexplained. That table supplies the V and J calls and clone size; D and trimming were determined from the DNA. This sample lists 81,000 or so clones; around nine tenths were detected once. In total, the top ten clones hold about 12% of the sample.

The receptor chain draws on TRBV3-1 (or the pseudogene TRBV3-2) and TRBJ1-2; TRBD1 matches 8 bases in the middle. The specimen sequenced was peripheral blood. The TCR comes from a man between 65 and 85 years old with active or convalescent COVID-19. The CDR3 amino acid sequence is: CASSRTGGDYGYTF. At the DNA level, the sequence is TGTGCCAGCAGCCGAACAGGGGGAGACTATGGCTACACCTTC.